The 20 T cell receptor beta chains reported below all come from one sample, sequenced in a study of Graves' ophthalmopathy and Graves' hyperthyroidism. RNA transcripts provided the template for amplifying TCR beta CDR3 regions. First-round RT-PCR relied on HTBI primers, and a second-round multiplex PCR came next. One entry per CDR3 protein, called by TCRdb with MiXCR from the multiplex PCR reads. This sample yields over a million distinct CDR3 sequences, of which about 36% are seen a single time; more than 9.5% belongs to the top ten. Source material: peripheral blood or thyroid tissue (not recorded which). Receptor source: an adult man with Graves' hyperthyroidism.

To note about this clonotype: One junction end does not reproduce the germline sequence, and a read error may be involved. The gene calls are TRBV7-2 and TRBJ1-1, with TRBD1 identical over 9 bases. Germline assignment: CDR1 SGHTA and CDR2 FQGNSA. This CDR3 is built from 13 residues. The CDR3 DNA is TGCAGCATCATGGACAGGGGAGGTCCGAAAGCTTTCTTT. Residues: CSIMDRGGPKAFF.

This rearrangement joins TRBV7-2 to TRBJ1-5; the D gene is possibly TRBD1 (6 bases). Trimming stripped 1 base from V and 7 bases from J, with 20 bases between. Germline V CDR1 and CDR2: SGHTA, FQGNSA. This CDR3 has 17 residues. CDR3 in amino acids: CASSLGSGGAGEQPQHF. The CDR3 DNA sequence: TGTGCCAGCAGCTTAGGTAGCGGGGGGGCGGGCGAGCAGCCCCAGCATTTT.

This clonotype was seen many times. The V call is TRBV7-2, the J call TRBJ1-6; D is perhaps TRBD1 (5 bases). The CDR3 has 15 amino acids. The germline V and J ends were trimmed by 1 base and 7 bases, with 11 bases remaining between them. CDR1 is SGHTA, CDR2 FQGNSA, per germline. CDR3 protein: CASSLVQGANSPLHF. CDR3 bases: TGTGCCAGCAGCTTAGTGCAGGGAGCCAATTCACCCCTCCACTTT.

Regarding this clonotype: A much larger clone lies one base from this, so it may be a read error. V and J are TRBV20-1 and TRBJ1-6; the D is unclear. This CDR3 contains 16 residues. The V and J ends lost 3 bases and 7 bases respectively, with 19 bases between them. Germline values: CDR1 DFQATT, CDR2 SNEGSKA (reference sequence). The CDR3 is CSASDPNPNYNSPLHF. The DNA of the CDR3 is TGCAGTGCTAGCGATCCGAACCCCAATTACAATTCACCCCTCCACTTT.

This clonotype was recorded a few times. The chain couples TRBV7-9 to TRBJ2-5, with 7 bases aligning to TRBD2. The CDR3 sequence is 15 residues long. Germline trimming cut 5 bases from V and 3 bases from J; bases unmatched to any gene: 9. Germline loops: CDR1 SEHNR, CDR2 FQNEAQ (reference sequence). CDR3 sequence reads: CASSQRGAGEETQYF. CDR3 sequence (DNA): TGTGCCAGCAGCCAACGAGGGGCGGGAGAAGAGACCCAGTACTTC.

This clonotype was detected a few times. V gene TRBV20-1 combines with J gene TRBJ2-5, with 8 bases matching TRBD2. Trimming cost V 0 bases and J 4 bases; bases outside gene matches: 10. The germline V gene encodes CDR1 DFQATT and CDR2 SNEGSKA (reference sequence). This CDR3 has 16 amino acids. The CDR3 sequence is CSARDPLGAGAETQYF. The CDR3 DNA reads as TGCAGTGCTAGAGATCCCTTAGGAGCGGGAGCAGAGACCCAGTACTTC.

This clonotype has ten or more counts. In DNA form, the CDR3 reads TGTGCCGACAGGGGGAGGTCTTGCGAGCAGTACTTC. Amino acid sequence: CADRGRSCEQYF. V gene TRBV24-1 combines with J gene TRBJ2-7, with TRBD1 matching over 9 bases. The J segment lost 6 bases and the V segment lost 12 bases, leaving 8 bases of the junction unmatched. This CDR3 has 12 residues. Germline CDR1 KGHDR, CDR2 SFDVKD.

The CDR3: CASSLADREDTGELFF. The DNA for the CDR3 is TGCGCCAGCAGCTTGGCGGACAGGGAGGACACCGGGGAGCTGTTTTTT. The chain is built from TRBV5-1 and TRBJ2-2; 8 bases agree with TRBD1. CDR1 and CDR2 (germline): SGHRS, YFSETQ. V shed 0 bases and J 3 bases; nucleotides not matched to a gene: 4. The CDR3 is made up of 16 amino acids.

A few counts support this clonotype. The CDR3, as DNA: TGCGCCAGCAGCCCCCGGCAGGGGACCACCGGGGAGCTGTTTTTT. Protein product: CASSPRQGTTGELFF. The chain recombines TRBV5-1 with TRBJ2-2, with D possibly being TRBD1 (6 bases). Germline V gene data show CDR1 as SGHRS and CDR2 as YFSETQ. The CDR3 extends over 15 amino acids. The ends were cut back, 4 bases at V and 4 bases at J, with 14 bases in the middle.

CDR3 coding DNA: TGTGCCAGCAGCCAACTTCAGGCCTTCCCATACGAGCAGTACTTC. Translated, it gives CASSQLQAFPYEQYF. V and J are TRBV4-2 and TRBJ2-7; D remains unclear. The V and J ends lost 2 bases and 4 bases respectively, with 15 bases between them. Germline lookup yields CDR1 LGHNA and CDR2 YNFKEQ. The CDR3 contains 15 residues.

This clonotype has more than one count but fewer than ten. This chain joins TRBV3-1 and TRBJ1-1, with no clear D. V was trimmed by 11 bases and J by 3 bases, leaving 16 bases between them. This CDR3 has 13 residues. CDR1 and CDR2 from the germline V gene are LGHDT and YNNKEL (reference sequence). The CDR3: CAARRGIHTEAFF. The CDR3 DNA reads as TGTGCCGCCCGGCGAGGGATCCACACTGAAGCTTTCTTT.

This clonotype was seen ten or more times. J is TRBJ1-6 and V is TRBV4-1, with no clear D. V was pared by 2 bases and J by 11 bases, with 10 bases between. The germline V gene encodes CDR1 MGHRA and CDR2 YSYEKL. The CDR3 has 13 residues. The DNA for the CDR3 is TGCGCCAGCAGCCAACAGGCCCAGGCACCCCTCCACTTT. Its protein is CASSQQAQAPLHF.

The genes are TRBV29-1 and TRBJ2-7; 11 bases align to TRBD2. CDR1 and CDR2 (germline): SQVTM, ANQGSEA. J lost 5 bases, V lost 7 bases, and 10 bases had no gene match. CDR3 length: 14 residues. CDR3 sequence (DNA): TGCAGCGGACTTAGCGGGAGGGGTAGCAACGAGCAGTACTTC. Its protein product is CSGLSGRGSNEQYF.

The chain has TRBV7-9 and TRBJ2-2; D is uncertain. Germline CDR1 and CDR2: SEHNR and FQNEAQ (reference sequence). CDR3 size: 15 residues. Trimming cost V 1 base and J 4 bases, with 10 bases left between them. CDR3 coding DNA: TGTGCCAGCAGCTTAGTGGCCAGCACCACCGGGGAGCTGTTTTTT. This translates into CASSLVASTTGELFF.

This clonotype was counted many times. CDR3 DNA sequence: TGTGCCAGCAGCTTGGACGGGGGCCGCGGCACTGAAGCTTTCTTT. As protein: CASSLDGGRGTEAFF. This chain connects TRBV5-5 to TRBJ1-1; tentatively, D is TRBD1 (6 bases). Trimming pared 0 bases from V and 4 bases from J, leaving 13 bases between. CDR1 is SGHKS, CDR2 YYEKEE, per germline (reference sequence). The CDR3 consists of 15 residues.

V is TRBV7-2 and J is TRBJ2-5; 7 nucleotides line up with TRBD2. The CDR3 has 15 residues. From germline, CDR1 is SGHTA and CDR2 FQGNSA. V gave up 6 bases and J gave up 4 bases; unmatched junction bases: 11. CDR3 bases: TGTGCCAGCAGGCCACCATCGGGAGGAAGAGAGACCCAGTACTTC. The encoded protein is CASRPPSGGRETQYF.

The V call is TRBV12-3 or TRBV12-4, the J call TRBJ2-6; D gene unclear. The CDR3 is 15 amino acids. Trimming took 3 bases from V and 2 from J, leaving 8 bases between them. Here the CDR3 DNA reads TGTGCCAGCAGTTTCGGTGGAACTGGGGCCAACGTCCTGACTTTC. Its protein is CASSFGGTGANVLTF.

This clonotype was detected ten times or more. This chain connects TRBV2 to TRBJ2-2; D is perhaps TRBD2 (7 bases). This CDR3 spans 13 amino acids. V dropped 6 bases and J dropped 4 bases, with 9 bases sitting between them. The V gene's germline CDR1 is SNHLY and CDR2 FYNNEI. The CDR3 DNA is TGTGCCAGCAGGGGGGGGCGCACCGGGGAGCTGTTTTTT. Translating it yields CASRGGRTGELFF.

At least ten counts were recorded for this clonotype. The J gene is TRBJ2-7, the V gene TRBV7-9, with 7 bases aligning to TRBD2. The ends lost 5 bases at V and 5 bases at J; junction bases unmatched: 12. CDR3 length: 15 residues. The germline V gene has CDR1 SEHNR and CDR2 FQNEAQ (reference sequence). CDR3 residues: CASSTNRDYRHEQYF. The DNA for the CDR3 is TGTGCCAGCAGCACAAACCGGGACTACCGCCACGAGCAGTACTTC.

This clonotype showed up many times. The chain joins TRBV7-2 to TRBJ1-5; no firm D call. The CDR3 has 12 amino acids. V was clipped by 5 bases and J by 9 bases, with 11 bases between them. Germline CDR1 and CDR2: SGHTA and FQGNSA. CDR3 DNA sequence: TGTGCCAGCAGCAAAGAATGGGGGCCCCAGCATTTT. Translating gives CASSKEWGPQHF.